Sequencing of this TCR beta chain was carried out in a study of OX40 agonist ivuxolimab in advanced cancers. Across the study: Cancers in dose escalation were hepatocellular, melanoma, renal cell and head and neck. Participants could have had prior anti-PD-1, anti-PD-L1 or anti-CTLA-4 therapy, and less than 45% had some. Points from the study as a whole: In general, CD8+ T cells held more expanded clones than CD4+ did, on average.

Concerning this clone: The antigen is undetermined.

There are 15 residues in the CDR3. The junction had 3 bases not matched to a gene; V was cut back by 0 bases and J by 3 bases. CDR1 is SGHDN, CDR2 FVKESK, per germline. TCRdb keeps only in-frame clones here, not all; method: immunoSEQ multiplex PCR. The table has 25,000 to 30,000 clones, 75% to 90% seen once. The chain combines TRBV14 with TRBJ2-7; TRBD2 matches at 9 bases. This receptor was taken from an adult with an advanced solid tumor such as melanoma, head and neck, liver or kidney cancer. Sequenced material: CD4+ or CD8+ T cells sorted from blood, taken in a trial of the OX40 agonist ivuxolimab. CDR3 amino acids: CASSQDLAGIYEQYF. CDR3 in DNA: TGTGCCAGCAGCCAAGATCTAGCGGGGATCTACGAGCAGTACTTC.